This TCR beta chain was recovered during a study of T-cell reconstitution after alpha-beta-depleted transplantation in children. Unique molecular identifiers were incorporated during preparation of the TCRbeta library. TCRdb reprocessed the PCR reads via MiXCR and lists one record per CDR3 protein. In the table there are some 78,000 distinct CDR3 sequences, 12% to 15% of which are singletons. This CDR3 has 16 residues. Germline V gene lookup returns CDR1 SGHRS and CDR2 YFSETQ. The V gene end was trimmed by 4 bases and the J gene end by 3 bases; junction bases not matched to a gene: 10. The table lists this clonotype with a few counts. Its cognate antigen is unknown. Study-level findings and limits: Some patients' high day-60 TCRbeta diversity was traced to surviving recipient T cells and thymic progenitors. Reportedly, alpha-beta T cells present about two months post-transplant originated from several hundred expanded clones of graft origin. T cells produced anew were the main source of T-cell counts and diversity one year after transplant.

The rearrangement links TRBV5-1 to TRBJ1-3; 7 nucleotides line up with TRBD1. This clonotype was sampled from a male patient between 2 and 10 years old who had a stem cell transplant for acute lymphoblastic leukemia, so the T cells may come from the graft donor. The starting material was PBMCs, mostly from graft donor cells, obtained 180 days after TCRalphabeta/CD19-depleted stem cell transplant. The CDR3 coding sequence is TGCGCCAGCAGCCCCTCACTACAGGGGCATGGAAACACCATATATTTT. Protein: CASSPSLQGHGNTIYF.